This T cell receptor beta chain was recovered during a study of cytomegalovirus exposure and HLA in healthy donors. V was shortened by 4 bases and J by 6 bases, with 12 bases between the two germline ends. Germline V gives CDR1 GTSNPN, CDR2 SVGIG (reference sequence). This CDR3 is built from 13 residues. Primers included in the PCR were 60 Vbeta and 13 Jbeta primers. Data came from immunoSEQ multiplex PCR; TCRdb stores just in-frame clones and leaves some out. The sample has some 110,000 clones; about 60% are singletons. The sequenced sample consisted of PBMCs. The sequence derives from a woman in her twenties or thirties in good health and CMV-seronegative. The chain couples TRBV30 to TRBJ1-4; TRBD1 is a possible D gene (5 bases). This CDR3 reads CAWKGANDEKLFF. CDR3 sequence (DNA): TGTGCCTGGAAAGGGGCTAATGATGAAAAACTGTTTTTT.